This T cell receptor beta chain derives from a study of response to subunit inactivated influenza vaccine (dated by TCRdb to the late 2010s). Context from the whole study: Deep quantitative profiling of the T cell receptor repertoire was used in the study to follow responses to a trivalent subunit inactivated influenza vaccine. Study-level results and caveats: According to the authors, only a limited number of new T cells may be recruited by each seasonal influenza vaccination.

The library was generated by RT-PCR. Sequencing used an Illumina HiSeq 2500. Using fastp at Q25 and MiXCR, TCRdb reprocessed the public reads and kept productive beta chains. Rows with one shared CDR3 protein collapse into an entry with the most common genes and DNA. The sample table contains about 540,000 distinct CDR3 sequences; only one count was recorded for roughly a quarter of them. 2.5% to 3% of the sample is taken by the ten largest. Its CDR3 holds 15 amino acids, cysteine through phenylalanine. The entry retains the CDR3 DNA only, 45 bases that are in frame from base 1. After removal of 3 bases from V and 2 bases from J, the junction retains 4 bases not matched to a gene. Sequences SGHTA (CDR1) and FQGNSA (CDR2) are obtained from the germline V gene. This clonotype was seen more than once but under ten times. Its antigen has not been determined. One base away there is no much larger clone; base qualities are not given.

Separately, the same data were catalogued under a study of T cells expressing NK-cell markers. The second publication reports: TCR beta cDNA libraries were made by 5'RACE template switching that added a universal primer site and unique molecular identifiers. Three sorted T-cell subsets (CD3+CD56+NKG2C+, CD3+CD56+NKG2C- and CD3+CD56-NKG2C+) from fewer than 10 donors had their TCR beta-chain repertoires profiled. Of the eight sequenced donors, seven were found to be HCMV-seropositive and one was found to be HCMV-seronegative. In several experiments an anti-gammadeltaTCR antibody was added to restrict sorting to alphabetaTCR-expressing T cells. In five to seven donors, the dominant CD3+CD56+NKG2C+ clonotypes were among the top 10 CD8+ clonotypes and accounted for roughly 1.0-8% of CD8+ T cells. Those dominant clonotypes were again the most abundant among CD3+CD56-NKG2C+ cells in four donors, at roughly 25-60.1%. It remained unclear whether the expanded NKG2C-expressing T cell clones were specific for HCMV antigens. The eight sequenced donors were randomly selected healthy volunteers, three men and five women. To determine HCMV serostatus, a commercial ELISA kit was used to detect HCMV-specific IgG in serum. Ficoll density gradient centrifugation was used to isolate peripheral blood mononuclear cells from blood. Using Miltenyi isolation kits, CD4+ and CD8+ T cells were isolated from PBMC through magnetic immunoseparation. Priming for cDNA synthesis came from the TCR beta constant segment, and two successive PCR amplification steps followed. The libraries were sequenced on Illumina HiSeq 2000/2500, MiSeq or NextSeq, producing 2 x 150 bp reads. MIGEC was used to demultiplex reads and group the reads by UMI, and MiTCR was used to assemble and quantify clonotypes. Only TCR cDNA sequences supported by at least two reads were kept to exclude erroneous sequences. The tcR package was used for downstream repertoire analysis, and clonotypes were matched between fractions using CDR3 nucleotide sequence together with V segment. Antigen specificity was annotated against VDJdb with VDJmatch, allowing one amino acid substitution in CDR3.

This receptor was taken from a man between 45 and 60 years old who received an inactivated influenza vaccine. Donor details come from another sample of the same person, matched by shared clones. The sequence is built from TRBV7-2 and TRBJ1-5; 7 bases in the junction line up with TRBD1. This specimen consisted of CD4+ T cells sorted from PBMCs, obtained roughly 12 days after vaccination. DNA sequence: TGTGCCAGCAGCTTTTACAGGGGTCGCAATCAGCCCCAGCATTTT. This yields the protein CASSFYRGRNQPQHF.